This T cell receptor beta chain derives from a study of T cell changes during pregnancy in multiple sclerosis. The germline V gene encodes CDR1 SGHVS and CDR2 FNYEAQ. The CDR3 spans 13 residues. With 5 bases removed from V and 2 bases from J, the gap between germline ends came to 9 bases. Repertoires were generated with immunoSEQ multiplex PCR, while TCRdb's copy carries only in-frame clones and drops some. The sample has some 74,000 clones; almost 95% are singletons. Sequenced here: peripheral blood, sampled before pregnancy. This clonotype originated in a female donor with multiple sclerosis, enrolled in a pregnancy study. The chain employs TRBV7-6 and TRBJ1-1, with D perhaps TRBD1 (5 bases). As DNA, the CDR3 is TGTGCCAGCAGCCCCACAGGTAACACTGAAGCTTTCTTT. Residues: CASSPTGNTEAFF.